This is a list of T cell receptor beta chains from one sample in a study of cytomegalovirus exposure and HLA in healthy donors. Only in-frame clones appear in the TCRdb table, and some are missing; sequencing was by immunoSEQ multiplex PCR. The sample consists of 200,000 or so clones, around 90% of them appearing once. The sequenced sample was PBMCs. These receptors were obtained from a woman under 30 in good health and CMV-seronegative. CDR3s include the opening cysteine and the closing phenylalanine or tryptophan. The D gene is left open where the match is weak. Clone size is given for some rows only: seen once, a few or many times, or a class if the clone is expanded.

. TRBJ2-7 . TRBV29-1 TGCAGCGTTCAGGACTCGGGCCTATACGAGCAGTACTTC CSVQDSGLYEQYF
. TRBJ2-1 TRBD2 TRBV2 TGTGCCAGCAGTGAAGACAGCGGGAGTTTGTATGAGCAGTTCTTC CASSEDSGSLYEQFF
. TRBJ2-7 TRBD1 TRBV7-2 TGTGCCAGCAGCTTCGGTGGGGACAGAGCCTACGAGCAGTACTTC CASSFGGDRAYEQYF
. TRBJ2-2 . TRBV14 TGTGCCAGCAGCCTAGCGGCTACGAACACCGGGGAGCTGTTTTTT CASSLAATNTGELFF
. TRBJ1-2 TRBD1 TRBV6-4 TGTGCCAGCAGACCTGGGACAGGGGACTATGGCTACACCTTC CASRPGTGDYGYTF
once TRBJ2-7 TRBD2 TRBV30 TGTGCCTGGAGTTTAGCGGGCGAGCAGTACTTC CAWSLAGEQYF
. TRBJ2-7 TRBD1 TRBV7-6 TGTGCCAGCAGCTTACTCCGGGACAGGGGCTCCTACGAGCAGTACTTC CASSLLRDRGSYEQYF
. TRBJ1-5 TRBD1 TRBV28 TGTGCCAGCAGTCCAGCAGGGGGGCATCAGCCCCAGCATTTT CASSPAGGHQPQHF
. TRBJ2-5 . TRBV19 TGTGCCAGTAGTTTCGAGCGGACCCAGTACTTC CASSFERTQYF
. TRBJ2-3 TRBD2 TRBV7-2 TGTGCCAGCAGCCGGGGACTAGCGGGACCAGATACGCAGTATTTT CASSRGLAGPDTQYF
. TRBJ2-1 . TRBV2 TGTGCCAGCATGAATGATCAGCCTAGCAATGAGCAGTTCTTC CASMNDQPSNEQFF
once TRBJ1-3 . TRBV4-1 TGCGCCAGCAGCCAAACCCGGGGAGGAGGAAACACCATATATTTT CASSQTRGGGNTIYF
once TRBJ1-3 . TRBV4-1 TGCGCCAGCAGCCAAGATCCAGTTTCTGGAAACACCATATATTTT CASSQDPVSGNTIYF
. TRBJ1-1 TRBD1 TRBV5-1 TGCGCCAGCAGCGCAACAGGGGCCACTGAAGCTTTCTTT CASSATGATEAFF
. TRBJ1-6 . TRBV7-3 TGTGCCAGCAGCTTAAATGGGCCAAACTCAGGATCACCCCTCCACTTT CASSLNGPNSGSPLHF
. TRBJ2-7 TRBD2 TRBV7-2 TGTGCCAGCAGTGACAGCGGGGCAGCGGCGAGCTCCTACGAGCAGTACTTC CASSDSGAAASSYEQYF
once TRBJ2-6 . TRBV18 TGTGCCAGCTCACGACAAAGAGGGAGCTCTGGGGCCAACGTCCTGACTTTC CASSRQRGSSGANVLTF
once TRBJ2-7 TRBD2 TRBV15 TGTGCCACCAGGCGGGAGAGAAATTTCTACGAGCAGTACTTC CATRRERNFYEQYF
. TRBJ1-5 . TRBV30 TGTGCCTGGAGTTTCGGGTCTTGCAATCAGCCCCAGCATTTT CAWSFGSCNQPQHF
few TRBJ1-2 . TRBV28 TGTGCCAGCAGTCCCGGGAATCTCTATGGCTACACCTTC CASSPGNLYGYTF
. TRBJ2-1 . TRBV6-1 TGTGCCAGCAGTGACAGTTCCTACAATGAGCAGTTCTTC CASSDSSYNEQFF
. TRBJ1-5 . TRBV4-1 TGCGCCAGCAGCCAAGATCCCGGGAATAGCAATCAGCCCCAGCATTTT CASSQDPGNSNQPQHF
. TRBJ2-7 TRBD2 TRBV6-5 TGTGCCAGCAGTTACTTTATCGGCGGGAGCGGGGGTGAGCAGTACTTC CASSYFIGGSGGEQYF
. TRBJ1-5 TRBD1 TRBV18 TGTGCCAGCTCACGGACAGGTAATCAGCCCCAGCATTTT CASSRTGNQPQHF
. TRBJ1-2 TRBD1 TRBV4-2 TGTGCCAGCAGCCAAGATGGGCAGGGGGGTAACTATGGCTACACCTTC CASSQDGQGGNYGYTF
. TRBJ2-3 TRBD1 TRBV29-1 TGCAGCGTTGACCTGGACAGGGTCACAGATACGCAGTATTTT CSVDLDRVTDTQYF
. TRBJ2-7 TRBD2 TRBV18 TGTGCCAGCCGGCGGTGGAGCGGGACCAACTACGAGCAGTACTTC CASRRWSGTNYEQYF
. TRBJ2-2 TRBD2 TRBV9 TGTGCCAGCAGCGACGGGAGGGCCGCCGGGGAGCTGTTTTTT CASSDGRAAGELFF
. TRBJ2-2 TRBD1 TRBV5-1 TGCGCCAGCAGCTCAAGGGACAGATTCACCGGGGAGCTGTTTTTT CASSSRDRFTGELFF
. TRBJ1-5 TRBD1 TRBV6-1 TGTGCCAGCAGTGTTTGGACAGGGGGAGAACAGCCCCAGCATTTT CASSVWTGGEQPQHF
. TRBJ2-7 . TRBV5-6 TGTGCCAGCAGCTTGGGCTTTAGGGGTTTAAGCTCCTACGAGCAGTACTTC CASSLGFRGLSSYEQYF
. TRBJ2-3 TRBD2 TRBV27 TGTGCCAGCAGTCCAGCGGGAGGGACAGATACGCAGTATTTT CASSPAGGTDTQYF
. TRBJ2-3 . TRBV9 TGTGCCAGCAGATCCACCGGAGATACGCAGTATTTT CASRSTGDTQYF
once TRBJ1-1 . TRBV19 TGTGCCAGTAGTATAGCACCGGGACAGAACACTGAAGCTTTCTTT CASSIAPGQNTEAFF
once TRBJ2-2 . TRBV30 TGTGCCTGGTCGACTAGTTCGAACACCGGGGAGCTGTTTTTT CAWSTSSNTGELFF
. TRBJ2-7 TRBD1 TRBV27 TGTGCCAGCAGTTTAGACAGGGGTGGTTACGAGCAGTACTTC CASSLDRGGYEQYF
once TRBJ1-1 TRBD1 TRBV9 TGTGCCAGCAGCGTAGGCCGGCAGACAGGGATGGACACTGAAGCTTTCTTT CASSVGRQTGMDTEAFF
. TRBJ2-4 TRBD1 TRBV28 TGTGCCAGCAGTTCAGGAACAGGGGGATTTGCCAAAAACATTCAGTACTTC CASSSGTGGFAKNIQYF
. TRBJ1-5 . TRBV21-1 TGTGCCAACGCCAGGCATCAGCCCCAGCATTTT CANARHQPQHF
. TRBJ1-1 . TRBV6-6 TGTGCCAGCAGTACGGACGGGGTCACTGAAGCTTTCTTT CASSTDGVTEAFF
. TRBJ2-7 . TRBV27 TGTGCCAGCAGTCACCAGGCGGGTCCCTACGAGCAGTACTTC CASSHQAGPYEQYF
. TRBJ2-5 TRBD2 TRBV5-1 TGCGCCAGCAGTCAAGGACTAGCGGGAGGGGTTGGGTACCAAGAGACCCAGTACTTC CASSQGLAGGVGYQETQYF
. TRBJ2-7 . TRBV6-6 TGTGCCAGCAGTTTTGGGACTTACGAGCAGTACTTC CASSFGTYEQYF
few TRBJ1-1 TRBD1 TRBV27 TGTGCCAGCAGTCTAAGGACAGGGGGCGGGTGGGTCCGAGACCCTAAGAACACTGAAGCTTTCTTT CASSLRTGGGWVRDPKNTEAFF
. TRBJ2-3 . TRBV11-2 TGTGCCAGCAGCATCCCCGGGACTAGCACAGATACGCAGTATTTT CASSIPGTSTDTQYF
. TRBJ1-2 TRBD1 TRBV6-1 TGTGCCAGCAGGCCTCCTTGGACAGGGCTCTATGGCTACACCTTC CASRPPWTGLYGYTF
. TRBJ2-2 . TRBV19 TGTGCCAGTTCTCAGTTAGCTAGCAGCACCGGGGAGCTGTTTTTT CASSQLASSTGELFF
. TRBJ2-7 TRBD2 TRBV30 TGTGCCTGGAATTTAGCGGGGGTCTACGAGCAGTACTTC CAWNLAGVYEQYF
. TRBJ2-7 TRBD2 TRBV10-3 TGTGCCATCAGCGCGCTTAGCGGGACCCCCTACGAGCAGTACTTC CAISALSGTPYEQYF
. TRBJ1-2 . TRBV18 TGTGCCAGCTCACCACAAACTAGGGGGAACTATGGCTACACCTTC CASSPQTRGNYGYTF
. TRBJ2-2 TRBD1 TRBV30 TGTGCCTGGAGTGGCATGGACAGGGAAAATGGTCCCGGGGAGCTGTTTTTT CAWSGMDRENGPGELFF
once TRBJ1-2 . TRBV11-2 TGTGCCAGCAGCTCGCAGCGTACACAGGGATCCGGCTATGGCTACACCTTC CASSSQRTQGSGYGYTF
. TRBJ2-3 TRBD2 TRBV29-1 TGCAGCACCCGGGCTAGCGGTAGTCGCACAGATACGCAGTATTTT CSTRASGSRTDTQYF
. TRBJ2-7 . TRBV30 TGTGCCTGGGACGGGAGTGGTTACGAGCAGTACTTC CAWDGSGYEQYF
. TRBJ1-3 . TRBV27 TGTGCCAGCAGTTTATCGCCAGGGCTGGGAAACACCATATATTTT CASSLSPGLGNTIYF
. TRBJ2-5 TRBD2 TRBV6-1 TGTGCCAGCATCTGGCTAGCGGACCAAGAGACCCAGTACTTC CASIWLADQETQYF
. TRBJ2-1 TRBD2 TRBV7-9 TGTGCCAGCAGCCCTAAGCGGCGGGAGCCCTACAATGAGCAGTTCTTC CASSPKRREPYNEQFF
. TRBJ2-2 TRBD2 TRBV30 TGTGCCTGGAGTGTAGCGGGAGGGGGCACCGGGGAGCTGTTTTTT CAWSVAGGGTGELFF
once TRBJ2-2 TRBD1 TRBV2 TGTGCCAGCGAGATGGACAGGTCGTACACCGGGGAGCTGTTTTTT CASEMDRSYTGELFF